This TCR beta chain originates from a study of regulatory T cells in long-lasting Graves disease. Time point indicated: newly diagnosed GD, antithyroid drugs for less than 3 months. PBMCs were the source of the RNA used for TCR sequencing. Through Arm-PCR of CDR3 regions and iRepertoire HTBI primers, TCR beta libraries were built. TCRdb passed the multiplex PCR reads through MiXCR, listing each CDR3 protein once. The table lists 390,000 or so distinct CDR3 sequences, about 10% of them singletons. The data also belong to a second study, concerning T cells in Graves' hyperthyroidism and ophthalmopathy. That study adds: Together with thyroid ultrasound, orbital computed tomography, serum thyroxine and TRAb, clinical symptoms were used for diagnoses. It was a median about 7.1 months before onset that the model predicted ophthalmopathy.

The specimen comprised peripheral blood mononuclear cells (PBMCs), sampled at new diagnosis, from a patient treated with antithyroid drugs. This receptor was obtained from a woman aged 18-30 years with Graves disease.

The CDR3, as DNA: TGCAGTGCCCCCCTCTTAAGGACAGTCGACAATGAGCAGTTCTTC. Its translation is CSAPLLRTVDNEQFF. This chain links TRBV20-1 with TRBJ2-1, with a possible D match to TRBD1 (6 bases). From germline, CDR1 is DFQATT and CDR2 SNEGSKA (reference sequence). The CDR3 loop spans 15 amino acids. V was cut by 6 bases and J by 5 bases, with 20 bases left in between.